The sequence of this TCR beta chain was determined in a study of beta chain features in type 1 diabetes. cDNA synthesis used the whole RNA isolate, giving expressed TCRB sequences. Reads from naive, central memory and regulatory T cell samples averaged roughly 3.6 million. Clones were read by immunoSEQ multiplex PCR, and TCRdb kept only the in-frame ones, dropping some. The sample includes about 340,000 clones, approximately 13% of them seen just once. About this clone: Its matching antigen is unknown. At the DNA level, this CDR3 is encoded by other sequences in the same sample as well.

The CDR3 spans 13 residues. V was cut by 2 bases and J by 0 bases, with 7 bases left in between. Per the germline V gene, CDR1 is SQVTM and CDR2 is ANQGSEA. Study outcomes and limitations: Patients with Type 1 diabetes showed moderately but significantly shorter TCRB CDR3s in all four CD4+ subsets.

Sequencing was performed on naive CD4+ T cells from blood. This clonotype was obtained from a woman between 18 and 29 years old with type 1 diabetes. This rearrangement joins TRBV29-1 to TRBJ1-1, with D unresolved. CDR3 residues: CSVEQRLNTEAFF. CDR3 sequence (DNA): TGCAGCGTTGAACAGCGATTGAACACTGAAGCTTTCTTT.